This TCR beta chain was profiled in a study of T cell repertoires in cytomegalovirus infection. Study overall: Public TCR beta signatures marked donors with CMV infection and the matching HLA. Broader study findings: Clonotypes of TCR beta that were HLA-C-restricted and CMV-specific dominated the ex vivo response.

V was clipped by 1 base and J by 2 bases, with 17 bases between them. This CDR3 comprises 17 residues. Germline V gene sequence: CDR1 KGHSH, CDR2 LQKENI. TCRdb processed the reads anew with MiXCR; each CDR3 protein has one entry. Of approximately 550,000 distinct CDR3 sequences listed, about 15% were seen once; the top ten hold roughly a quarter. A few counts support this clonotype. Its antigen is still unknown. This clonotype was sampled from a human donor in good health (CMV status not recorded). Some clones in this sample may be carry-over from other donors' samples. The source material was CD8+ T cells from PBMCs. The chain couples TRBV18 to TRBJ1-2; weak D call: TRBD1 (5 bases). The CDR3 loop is CASSPQLAPGLNYGYTF. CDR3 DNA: TGTGCCAGCTCACCACAACTAGCGCCAGGGCTAAACTATGGCTACACCTTC.